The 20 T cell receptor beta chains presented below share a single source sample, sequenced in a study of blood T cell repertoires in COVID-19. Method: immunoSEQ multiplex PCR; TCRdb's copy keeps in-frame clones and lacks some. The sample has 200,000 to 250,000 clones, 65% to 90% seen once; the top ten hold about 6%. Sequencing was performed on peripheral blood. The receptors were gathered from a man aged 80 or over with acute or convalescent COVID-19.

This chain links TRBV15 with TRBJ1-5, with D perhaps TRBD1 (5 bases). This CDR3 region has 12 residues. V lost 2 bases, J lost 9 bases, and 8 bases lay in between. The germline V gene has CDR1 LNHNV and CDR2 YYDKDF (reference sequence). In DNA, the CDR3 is TGTGCCACCAGCAGACCGGGGGGGCCCCAGCATTTT. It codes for CATSRPGGPQHF. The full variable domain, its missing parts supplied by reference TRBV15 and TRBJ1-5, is DAMVIQNPRYQVTQFGKPVTLSCSQTLNHNVMYWYQQKSSQAPKLLFHYYDKDFNNEADTPDNFQSRRPNTSFCFLDIRSPGLGDTAMYLCATSRPGGPQHFGDGTRLSIL.

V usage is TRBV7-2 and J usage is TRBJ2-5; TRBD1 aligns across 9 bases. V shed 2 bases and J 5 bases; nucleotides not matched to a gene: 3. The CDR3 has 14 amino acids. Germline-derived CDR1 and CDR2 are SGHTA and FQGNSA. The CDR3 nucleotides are TGTGCCAGCAGCTTAAACAGGGGGCGGGAGACCCAGTACTTC. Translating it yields CASSLNRGRETQYF.

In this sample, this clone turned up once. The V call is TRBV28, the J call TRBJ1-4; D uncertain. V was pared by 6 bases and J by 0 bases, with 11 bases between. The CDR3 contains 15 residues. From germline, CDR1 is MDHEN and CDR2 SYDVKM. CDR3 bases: TGTGCCAGCAGGCGGGTTCTTGCAACTAATGAAAAACTGTTTTTT. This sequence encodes CASRRVLATNEKLFF.

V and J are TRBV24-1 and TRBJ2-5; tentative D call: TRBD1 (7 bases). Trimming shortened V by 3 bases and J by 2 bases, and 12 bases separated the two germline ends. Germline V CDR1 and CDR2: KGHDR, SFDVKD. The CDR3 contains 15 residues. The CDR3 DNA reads TGTGCCACCAGTGATGCGGGACAGCCACAAGAGACCCAGTACTTC. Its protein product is CATSDAGQPQETQYF.

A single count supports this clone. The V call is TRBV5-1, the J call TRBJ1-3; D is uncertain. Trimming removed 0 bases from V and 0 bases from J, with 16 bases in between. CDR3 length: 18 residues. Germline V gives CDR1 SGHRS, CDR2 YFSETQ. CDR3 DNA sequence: TGCGCCAGCAGCTTGGATCCGTCGACATTCACCTCTGGAAACACCATATATTTT. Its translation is CASSLDPSTFTSGNTIYF. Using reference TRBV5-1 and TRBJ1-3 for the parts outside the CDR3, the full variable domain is KAGVTQTPRYLIKTRGQQVTLSCSPISGHRSVSWYQQTPGQGLQFLFEYFSETQRNKGNFPGRFSGRQFSNSRSEMNVSTLELGDSALYLCASSLDPSTFTSGNTIYFGEGSWLTVV.

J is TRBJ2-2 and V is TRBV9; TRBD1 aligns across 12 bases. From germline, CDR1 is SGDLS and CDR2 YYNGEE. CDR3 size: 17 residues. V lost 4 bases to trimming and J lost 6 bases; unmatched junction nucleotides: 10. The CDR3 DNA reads TGTGCCAGCAGCAGTAGGATCGGGACAGGGGGCCCCGGGGAGCTGTTTTTT. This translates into CASSSRIGTGGPGELFF.

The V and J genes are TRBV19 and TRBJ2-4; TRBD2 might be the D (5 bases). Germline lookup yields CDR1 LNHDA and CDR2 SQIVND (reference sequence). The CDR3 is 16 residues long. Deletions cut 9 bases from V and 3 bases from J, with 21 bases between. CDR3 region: CASAGRLSLDKNIQYF. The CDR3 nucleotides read TGTGCCAGCGCGGGCAGACTATCCCTGGACAAAAACATTCAGTACTTC.

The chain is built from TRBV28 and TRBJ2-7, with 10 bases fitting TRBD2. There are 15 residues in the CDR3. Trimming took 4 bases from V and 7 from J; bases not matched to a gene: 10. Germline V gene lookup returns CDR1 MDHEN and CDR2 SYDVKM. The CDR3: CASSSSGSPQGEQYF. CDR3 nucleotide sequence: TGTGCCAGCAGTTCTAGCGGGAGTCCCCAGGGGGAGCAGTACTTC.

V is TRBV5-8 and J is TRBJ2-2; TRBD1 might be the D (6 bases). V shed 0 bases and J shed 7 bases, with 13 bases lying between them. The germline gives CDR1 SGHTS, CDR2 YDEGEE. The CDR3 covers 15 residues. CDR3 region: CASSLVGAQDGELFF. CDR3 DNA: TGTGCCAGCAGCTTGGTGGGGGCTCAAGACGGGGAGCTGTTTTTT. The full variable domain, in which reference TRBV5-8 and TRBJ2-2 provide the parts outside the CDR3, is EAGVTQSPTHLIKTRGQQATLRCSPISGHTSVYWYQQALGLGLQFLLWYDEGEERNRGNFPPRFSGRQFPNYSSELNVNALELEDSALYLCASSLVGAQDGELFFGEGSRLTVL.

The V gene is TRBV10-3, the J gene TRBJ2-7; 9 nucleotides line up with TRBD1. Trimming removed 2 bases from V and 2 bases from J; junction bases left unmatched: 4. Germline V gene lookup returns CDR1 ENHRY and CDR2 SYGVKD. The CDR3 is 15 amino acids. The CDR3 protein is CAISEAGTGPYEQYF. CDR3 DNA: TGTGCCATCAGTGAGGCTGGGACAGGGCCCTACGAGCAGTACTTC.

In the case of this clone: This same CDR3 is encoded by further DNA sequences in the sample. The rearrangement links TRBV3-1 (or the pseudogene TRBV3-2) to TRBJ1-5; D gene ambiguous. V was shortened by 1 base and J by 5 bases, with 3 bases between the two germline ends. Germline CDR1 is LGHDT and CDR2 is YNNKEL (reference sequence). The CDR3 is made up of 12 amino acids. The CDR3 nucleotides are TGTGCCAGCAGCCAAGGCGATCAGCCCCAGCATTTT. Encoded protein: CASSQGDQPQHF.

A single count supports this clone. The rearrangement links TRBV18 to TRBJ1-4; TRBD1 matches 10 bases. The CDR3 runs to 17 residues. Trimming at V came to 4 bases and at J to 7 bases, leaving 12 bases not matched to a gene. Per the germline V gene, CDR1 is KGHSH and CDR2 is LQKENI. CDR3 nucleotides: TGTGCCAGCTCACTCGCCTCCTCGGGACAGGGGATTGAAAAACTGTTTTTT. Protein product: CASSLASSGQGIEKLFF.

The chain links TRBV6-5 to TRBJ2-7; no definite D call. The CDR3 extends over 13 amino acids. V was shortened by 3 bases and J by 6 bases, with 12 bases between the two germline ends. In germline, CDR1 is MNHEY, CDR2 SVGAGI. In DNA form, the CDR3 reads TGTGCCAGCAGTTATTCGACCGCAGGCGAGCAGTACGTC. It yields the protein CASSYSTAGEQYV.

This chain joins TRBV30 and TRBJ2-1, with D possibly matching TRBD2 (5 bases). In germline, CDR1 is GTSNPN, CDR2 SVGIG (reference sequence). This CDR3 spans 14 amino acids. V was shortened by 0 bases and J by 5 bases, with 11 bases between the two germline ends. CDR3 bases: TGTGCCTGGAGTGTAACTAGTCCTAACAATGAGCAGTTCTTC. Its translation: CAWSVTSPNNEQFF.

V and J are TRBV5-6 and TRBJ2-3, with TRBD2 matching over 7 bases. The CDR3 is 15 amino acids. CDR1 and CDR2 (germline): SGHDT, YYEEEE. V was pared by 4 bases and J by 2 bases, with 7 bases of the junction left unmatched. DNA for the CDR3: TGTGCCAGCAGCCCCGGCGGGAGAAACACAGATACGCAGTATTTT. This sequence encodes CASSPGGRNTDTQYF.

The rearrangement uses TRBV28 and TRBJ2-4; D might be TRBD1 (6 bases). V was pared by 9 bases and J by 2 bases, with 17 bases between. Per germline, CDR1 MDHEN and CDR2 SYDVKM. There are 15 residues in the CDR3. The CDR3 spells CASGGKQGTKNIQYF. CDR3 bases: TGTGCCAGTGGCGGAAAACAGGGAACCAAAAACATTCAGTACTTC.

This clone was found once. CDR3 in DNA: TGCGCCAGCTCATACCTCGGAGTTGCATGGTACTTC. Its protein product is CASSYLGVAWYF. The J gene is TRBJ2-7, the V gene TRBV5-1; D gene unclear. Trimming stripped 7 bases from V and 12 bases from J, with 20 bases between. The CDR3 runs 12 residues. The germline V gene encodes CDR1 SGHRS and CDR2 YFSETQ.

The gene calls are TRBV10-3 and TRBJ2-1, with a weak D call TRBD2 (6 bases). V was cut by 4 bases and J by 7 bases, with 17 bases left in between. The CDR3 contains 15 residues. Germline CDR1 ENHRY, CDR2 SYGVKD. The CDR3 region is CAISAGLHTGNEQFF. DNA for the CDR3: TGTGCCATCAGTGCGGGACTCCACACGGGGAATGAGCAGTTCTTC.

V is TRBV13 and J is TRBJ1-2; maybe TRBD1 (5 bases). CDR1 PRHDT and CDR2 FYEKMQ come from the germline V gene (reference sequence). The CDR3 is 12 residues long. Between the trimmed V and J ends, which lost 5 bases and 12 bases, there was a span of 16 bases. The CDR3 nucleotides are TGTGCCAGCAGCAACACGGGGGAGGGCCACACCTTC. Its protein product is CASSNTGEGHTF.

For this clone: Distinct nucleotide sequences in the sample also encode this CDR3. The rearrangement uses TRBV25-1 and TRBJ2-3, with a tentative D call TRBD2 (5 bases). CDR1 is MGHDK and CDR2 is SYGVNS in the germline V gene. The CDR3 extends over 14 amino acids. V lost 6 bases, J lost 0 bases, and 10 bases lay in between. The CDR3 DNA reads TGTGCCAGCAGCCTAGCAGCCAGCACAGATACGCAGTATTTT. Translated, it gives CASSLAASTDTQYF.